The text below deals with one T cell receptor (beta chain). Its antigen specificity is not known. Qualities for individual bases were not recorded, and no much larger clone is one base off. Participants in the prospective study were enrolled through a virtual design, were aged about 18 to 90 years, and lived in roughly 24 United States geographic areas. In the prospective study, cohorts were assigned on the basis of participant-reported clinical history obtained from a screening survey and a study questionnaire. ImmuneRACE Cohort 3 recovered participants were defined by two consecutive negative NP/OP PCR tests, healthcare professional clearance, or symptom resolution. Each participant in the prospective study had whole blood, serum and a nasopharyngeal or oropharyngeal swab collected by mobile phlebotomists. Prospective study participants could optionally give additional blood draws and questionnaires over an approximately two-month period. Blood samples from the prospective study were shipped frozen or at room temperature prior to DNA extraction.

The sample belongs to a study of blood T cell repertoires in COVID-19 (dated by TCRdb to about 2020). General notes on the study: The collaborator samples originated in the United States, Italy and Spain and spanned the acute and convalescent phases of COVID-19. Samples came from the ongoing ImmuneRACE study (first 160 participants) plus 1,254 subjects from 6 global collaborators. Where available, HLA class I and class II types were taken from metadata supplied by the sample provider and were not determined by assay-based typing. Subjects who had been exposed to COVID-19, were actively infected with it, or had recovered from it provided the deeply sampled blood TCRbeta repertoires that made up the dataset. The material from the prospective study consisted of cDNA or gDNA derived from T cells, B-cell-depleted T cells, or PBMCs. Nearly every sample came with metadata listing a de-identified subject ID, COVID-19 status, age in years and sex. The repertoires were released in a freely available public database meant as a resource for research on the immune response to SARS-CoV-2.

The germline V gene (reference sequence) specifies SEHNR as CDR1 and FQNEAQ as CDR2. At the junction V is shortened by 10 bases and J by 2 bases; bases outside the gene matches: 7. The CDR3 covers 17 residues, taking in both the cysteine and the phenylalanine. Just CDR3 DNA is preserved here, 51 bases in frame from base 1. Overall study outcomes, separate from this receptor: How much clinical and demographic metadata was included differed by source and by participant, and the metadata was provided uncurated.

The immunoSEQ Assay, a bias-controlled multiplex PCR, was used to amplify TCRbeta CDR3 regions from genomic DNA. The published analysis was carried out like this. The number of nucleated cells in each sample was estimated from the amplification of reference gene primers within the assay. To quantify the absolute abundance of each unique TCRbeta CDR3 rearrangement, sequence reads were collapsed and filtered. Productive Simpson clonality was computed per sample as the square root of Simpson's diversity index over productive rearrangements. TCRdb carries this immuneACCESS record with in-frame sequences only. Its versions omit some clonotypes, under half of them owing to an unresolved V gene in the studies checked, with the rest unexplained. From that table come the V and J calls and clone size; the DNA was used to work out D and trimming. The sample table records approximately 320,000 clones; 87% of these occur just once. Jointly, the top ten make up around 9% of the sample.

The TCR sequence derives from a woman between 18 and 30 years old who had recovered from COVID-19. In this chain, TRBV7-9 is recombined with TRBJ2-6; TRBD2 fits 14 bases in the junction. Sequenced material: PBMCs or T cells enriched from blood (not recorded which). The CDR3 reads CATRLAGGFPGANVLTF. The sequenced DNA is TGTGCCACCCGACTAGCGGGAGGGTTTCCTGGGGCCAACGTCCTGACTTTC.